The clone carrying this T cell receptor beta chain was detected a few times. Original handling: Cell counts per sample came from amplifying reference gene primers. Sequencing used immunoSEQ multiplex PCR; TCRdb keeps in-frame clones, though not all of them. That table gives V, J and clone size, and the DNA gave D and trimming. This sample has roughly 40,000 clones; roughly 80% occur once, and the top ten carry about 30%. The CDR3 spans 15 residues. Germline V gives CDR1 SGHRS, CDR2 YFSETQ. Trimming stripped 0 bases from V and 3 bases from J, with 12 bases between. The data stem from a study of blood T cell repertoires in COVID-19. In the study overall: Some COVID-19 samples were acute and others convalescent; all came from the United States, Italy and Spain. T cells, B-cell-depleted T cells, or PBMCs supplied cDNA or gDNA.

Sequenced: peripheral blood. This TCR was recovered from an elderly woman with acute or convalescent COVID-19. This chain uses TRBV5-1 with TRBJ1-2; the D gene is possibly TRBD1 (6 bases). Here the CDR3 reads CASSLGTVNDYGYTF. CDR3 coding DNA: TGCGCCAGCAGCTTGGGGACAGTGAATGACTATGGCTACACCTTC.